This is a list of T cell receptor beta chains from one sample in a study of CXCR4 blockade with PD-1 therapy in pancreatic cancer. The data were produced by immunoSEQ multiplex PCR, yet TCRdb's version contains in-frame clones alone and is incomplete. The sample lists some 1,800 clones; roughly two fifths were seen once. Sequencing was carried out using tumor tissue. These receptors were collected from a human donor with pancreatic ductal adenocarcinoma. Each CDR3 is given with its conserved first and last residue. Each record gives: V gene, J gene, clone size, CDR3 protein. The size entry is marked missing in some rows and otherwise reads once, few, many or a size class.

>TRBV28|TRBJ2-2|NA
CASSLVGSGELFF
>TRBV30|TRBJ2-3|NA
CAWSVVGVSTDTQYF
>TRBV30|TRBJ2-7|NA
CAWSGFYEQYF
>TRBV19|TRBJ1-5|NA
CASSITGSNQPQHF
>TRBV18|TRBJ2-3|NA
CASSRTGGTDTQYF
>TRBV28|TRBJ2-1|few
CASSSSGQHYNEQFF
>TRBV30|TRBJ2-1|NA
CAWSLGVHNEQFF
>TRBV19|TRBJ2-1|NA
CASSAGLAGGRNYNEQFF
>TRBV2|TRBJ1-5|few
CASSQEGSQPQHF
>TRBV9|TRBJ1-6|NA
CASSPNEGPLPLHF
>TRBV19|TRBJ2-5|once
CASTRAGTGSQETQYF
>TRBV9|TRBJ2-7|NA
CASSWGQGYEQYF
>TRBV28|TRBJ1-5|once
CASRGQGGQPQHF
>TRBV6-8|TRBJ1-2|few
CASTSGPSGYTF
>TRBV18|TRBJ2-5|NA
CASSPEGGVETQYF
>TRBV18|TRBJ1-2|once
CASSPHPTGGGYTF
>TRBV19|TRBJ1-2|NA
CALRTGGAEGYTF
>TRBV18|TRBJ1-4|NA
CASSPQGGEEKLFF
>TRBV18|TRBJ2-3|NA
CASSPMQGHTDTQYF
>TRBV11-3|TRBJ2-2|NA
CASSLGQYTGELFF
>TRBV18|TRBJ2-3|once
CASSRRDRGDTDTQYF
>TRBV6-8|TRBJ1-2|few
CASRIWRGGYTF
>TRBV19|TRBJ1-5|NA
CARAPGHQVAQHF
>TRBV18|TRBJ2-7|NA
CASSQTGTGEGEQYF
>TRBV18|TRBJ1-3|NA
CASSPEASSFGGTIYF
>TRBV19|TRBJ2-3|NA
CASSIDLIGVTDTQYF
>TRBV29-1|TRBJ1-3|NA
CSVHGVGNTIYF
>TRBV19|TRBJ1-2|NA
CASTHSSAWGYTF
>TRBV6-8|TRBJ2-3|NA
CASSVLDRGTDTQYF
>TRBV5-1|TRBJ2-1|NA
CASNPGLLAGGPIYNEQFF
>TRBV18|TRBJ1-1|once
CASSPLRQGANTEAFF
>TRBV2|TRBJ2-7|NA
CASSGDRGDEQYF
>TRBV10-3|TRBJ2-1|NA
CAIKGLGTSGRANEQFF
>TRBV19|TRBJ2-3|NA
CASSISGGATENTDTQYF
>TRBV9|TRBJ2-1|large
CASSVAPTLYNEQFF
>TRBV18|TRBJ2-2|few
CASSPIIGELFF
>TRBV18|TRBJ1-1|NA
CASSPGQAINTEAFF